This T cell receptor (beta chain) originates from a study of Ad26.COV2.S vaccination and SARS-CoV-2 variants. Germline V lookup: CDR1 SEHNR, CDR2 FQNEAQ (reference sequence). Trimming removed 1 base from V and 3 bases from J, with 13 bases in between. This CDR3 is built from 15 residues. Noted treatment: 19 received Ad26.COV2.S at low or high dose, single or two shots; about 5 received placebo; per-sample allocation not given. The study sampled participants on day 63 after the first vaccine or placebo injection. Clones were sequenced by immunoSEQ multiplex PCR, and TCRdb holds only the in-frame ones, with some missing. The table includes hundreds of thousands of clones, approximately 90% detected once.

The material sequenced was peripheral blood, taken in a trial of Ad26.COV2.S vaccine versus placebo. The J gene is TRBJ2-7, the V gene TRBV7-9; D tentatively reads TRBD1 or TRBD2 (6 bases each). This TCR came from a person aged 18 to 65 who received the Ad26.COV2.S COVID-19 vaccine or a placebo. The CDR3 loop reads CASSLDKGGLYEQYF. In DNA form, the CDR3 reads TGTGCCAGCAGCTTAGATAAAGGGGGGCTCTACGAGCAGTACTTC.